This record concerns one T cell receptor (beta chain) sequence. Its target is not known. The V gene lost 3 bases and the J gene lost 0 bases, with 8 bases spanning the gap. The CDR3 consists of 14 residues. CDR1 is MNHEY and CDR2 is SVGEGT in the germline V gene. Via MiXCR, TCRdb re-called the 5' RACE reads, giving one row per CDR3 protein. Found here are roughly 230,000 distinct CDR3 sequences, about 8% of them singletons; the top ten hold over 2.5%. This sample stems from a study of identical twins. Points from the study as a whole: Surplus twin overlap in beta out-of-frame sequences was less pronounced.

These sequences were also reported in another study, on yellow fever vaccine responses in identical twins. This second report adds: Twins' vaccine T cell responses reportedly seemed partly convergent and partly personalized.

This chain uses TRBV6-2 or TRBV6-3 with TRBJ1-1; D is unclear. The specimen was CD8+ T cells sorted from blood. This TCR was recovered from a woman under 30 in good health. CDR3 residues: CASSYQELNTEAFF. Here the CDR3 DNA reads TGTGCCAGCAGTTATCAAGAACTGAACACTGAAGCTTTCTTT.